Below, 6 T cell receptor beta chains from the same sample are listed, as sequenced in a study of T cell responses to AZD1222 COVID-19 vaccine. Clones were sequenced by immunoSEQ multiplex PCR, and TCRdb holds only the in-frame ones, with some missing. Of approximately 140,000 clones listed, 94% are singletons. Material: peripheral blood, obtained on day 0 of AZD1222 vaccination. Source of these receptors: an adult in good health.

The chain links TRBV2 to TRBJ2-5, with no clear D. In germline, CDR1 is SNHLY, CDR2 FYNNEI. V shed 2 bases and J shed 4 bases, with 17 bases lying between them. This CDR3 is built from 16 residues. This chain's CDR3 is CASSELGISVGETQYF. CDR3 sequence (DNA): TGTGCCAGCAGTGAACTGGGGATCTCAGTCGGAGAGACCCAGTACTTC.

This clone was seen only once. The genes are TRBV30 and TRBJ2-2; D unclear. The germline V and J ends were trimmed by 0 bases and 2 bases, with 4 bases remaining between them. In germline, CDR1 is GTSNPN, CDR2 SVGIG (reference sequence). This CDR3 is built from 13 residues. The CDR3 DNA is TGTGCCTGGAGTGTTGATAACACCGGGGAGCTGTTTTTT. Translated, it gives CAWSVDNTGELFF.

The V and J genes are TRBV7-8 and TRBJ1-3; D gene uncertain. V lost 5 bases, J lost 0 bases, and 8 bases lay in between. In germline, CDR1 is SGHVS, CDR2 FQNEAQ. CDR3 length: 14 amino acids. CDR3 bases: TGTGCCAGCAGCGCACGGATCTCTGGAAACACCATATATTTT. It yields the protein CASSARISGNTIYF.

The chain combines TRBV19 with TRBJ1-5; D unresolved. Germline loops: CDR1 LNHDA, CDR2 SQIVND (reference sequence). Trimming pared 11 bases from V and 4 bases from J, leaving 15 bases between. There are 13 residues in the CDR3. The CDR3 sequence: CAGGSAANQPQHF. The CDR3 DNA sequence: TGTGCCGGTGGTTCGGCTGCTAATCAGCCCCAGCATTTT.

The chain links TRBV7-7 to TRBJ2-2; 7 bases align to TRBD2. The V gene end was trimmed by 5 bases and the J gene end by 4 bases; junction bases not matched to a gene: 7. There are 15 residues in the CDR3. CDR1 SSHAT and CDR2 FNYEAQ come from the germline V gene (reference sequence). This CDR3 is CASSPRGGVTGELFF. The CDR3 nucleotides read TGTGCCAGCAGCCCCCGCGGGGGAGTCACCGGGGAGCTGTTTTTT.

The chain has TRBV2 and TRBJ2-2; D is undetermined. V lost 6 bases and J 3 bases, leaving 8 bases between the germline ends. Germline V lookup: CDR1 SNHLY, CDR2 FYNNEI. This CDR3 contains 13 residues. CDR3: CASRGPDTGELFF. Here the CDR3 DNA reads TGTGCCAGCAGAGGACCAGACACCGGGGAGCTGTTTTTT. Full variable domain (remainder filled in from reference TRBV2 and TRBJ2-2): EPEVTQTPSHQVTQMGQEVILRCVPISNHLYFYWYRQILGQKVEFLVSFYNNEISEKSEIFDDQFSVERPDGSNFTLKIRSTKLEDSAMYFCASRGPDTGELFFGEGSRLTVL.